A selection of T cell receptor beta chains follows, all from one sample in a study of blood T cell repertoires in COVID-19. Clones were sequenced by immunoSEQ multiplex PCR, and TCRdb holds only the in-frame ones, with some missing. This sample carries about 120,000 clones, about 74% of them seen once, and the ten largest clones take over 6.5%. The sequenced material came from peripheral blood. The receptors here all came from a human donor in a cohort sampled during active COVID-19. CDR3s include the opening cysteine and the closing phenylalanine or tryptophan. D genes are given only for firm matches. Clone sizes are given selectively: once, few, many, or a class where the clone is expanded.

CDR3aa: CASSLASGGESPLHF
CDR3nt: TGTGCCAGCAGCTTAGCGTCTGGGGGCGAATCACCCCTCCACTTT
j_gene: TRBJ1-6
v_gene: TRBV11-1
abundance: NA
len: 15
d_gene: NA

CDR3aa: CASSYRGGSEKLFF
CDR3nt: TGTGCCAGCAGCTACAGGGGCGGTTCTGAAAAACTGTTTTTT
j_gene: TRBJ1-4
v_gene: TRBV9
abundance: NA
len: 14
d_gene: TRBD1

CDR3aa: CASSERSSSYEQYF
CDR3nt: TGTGCCAGCAGTGAAAGGAGCAGCTCCTACGAGCAGTACTTC
j_gene: TRBJ2-7
v_gene: TRBV2
abundance: NA
len: 14
d_gene: NA

CDR3aa: CASSPTSGLSYEQYF
CDR3nt: TGTGCCAGCAGCCCCACTAGCGGCCTCTCCTACGAGCAGTACTTC
j_gene: TRBJ2-7
v_gene: TRBV2
abundance: NA
len: 15
d_gene: TRBD2

CDR3aa: CAIGGTQYEQYF
CDR3nt: TGTGCCATCGGTGGGACACAATACGAGCAGTACTTC
j_gene: TRBJ2-7
v_gene: TRBV10-3
abundance: NA
len: 12
d_gene: NA

CDR3aa: CASTLSAGSSYNEQFF
CDR3nt: TGTGCCAGCACCCTGTCGGCGGGGAGCTCCTACAATGAGCAGTTCTTC
j_gene: TRBJ2-1
v_gene: TRBV3-1/TRBV3-2
abundance: once
len: 16
d_gene: NA

CDR3aa: CASSYLTGGSGNTIYF
CDR3nt: TGTGCCAGCAGTTACCTGACAGGGGGCTCTGGAAACACCATATATTTT
j_gene: TRBJ1-3
v_gene: TRBV6-5
abundance: NA
len: 16
d_gene: TRBD1

CDR3aa: CASSHRDRSTNYGYTF
CDR3nt: TGCGCCAGCAGCCATCGGGACAGGTCGACTAACTATGGCTACACCTTC
j_gene: TRBJ1-2
v_gene: TRBV4-1
abundance: once
len: 16
d_gene: TRBD1

CDR3aa: CASSLGGGGGDGYTF
CDR3nt: TGTGCCAGCAGCTTGGGCGGGGGTGGTGGTGATGGCTACACCTTC
j_gene: TRBJ1-2
v_gene: TRBV5-6
abundance: NA
len: 15
d_gene: NA

CDR3aa: CASSLTGATEAFF
CDR3nt: TGCGCCAGCAGCTTAACAGGGGCCACTGAAGCTTTCTTT
j_gene: TRBJ1-1
v_gene: TRBV5-1
abundance: few
len: 13
d_gene: TRBD1

CDR3aa: CASSESYRVSQPQHF
CDR3nt: TGTGCCAGCAGTGAATCATACAGGGTGAGTCAGCCCCAGCATTTT
j_gene: TRBJ1-5
v_gene: TRBV6-1
abundance: NA
len: 15
d_gene: NA

CDR3aa: CASSLGLAGVGDTQYF
CDR3nt: TGTGCCAGCAGCCTGGGACTAGCGGGAGTGGGAGATACGCAGTATTTT
j_gene: TRBJ2-3
v_gene: TRBV7-2
abundance: NA
len: 16
d_gene: TRBD2

CDR3aa: CASSLGASYGYTF
CDR3nt: TGCGCCAGCAGCTTGGGGGCAAGCTATGGCTACACCTTC
j_gene: TRBJ1-2
v_gene: TRBV5-1
abundance: once
len: 13
d_gene: NA

CDR3aa: CASSPGTVDTGELFF
CDR3nt: TGTGCCAGCAGCCCGGGGACAGTGGACACCGGGGAGCTGTTTTTT
j_gene: TRBJ2-2
v_gene: TRBV7-6
abundance: NA
len: 15
d_gene: TRBD1

CDR3aa: CASSPTGTGREGYTF
CDR3nt: TGTGCCAGCAGTCCTACCGGGACAGGGAGAGAGGGCTACACCTTC
j_gene: TRBJ1-2
v_gene: TRBV7-2
abundance: NA
len: 15
d_gene: TRBD1

CDR3aa: CASSDSPGQGGFNYGYTF
CDR3nt: TGTGCCAGCAGTGACTCTCCGGGACAGGGAGGGTTCAACTATGGCTACACCTTC
j_gene: TRBJ1-2
v_gene: TRBV6-4
abundance: NA
len: 18
d_gene: TRBD1

CDR3aa: CASRDWDRVKDGYTF
CDR3nt: TGTGCCAGCAGAGACTGGGACAGGGTGAAGGATGGCTACACCTTC
j_gene: TRBJ1-2
v_gene: TRBV2
abundance: once
len: 15
d_gene: TRBD1

CDR3aa: CAGVDCWDEQYF
CDR3nt: TGCGCCGGAGTCGACTGTTGGGACGAGCAGTACTTC
j_gene: TRBJ2-7
v_gene: TRBV23-1
abundance: few
len: 12
d_gene: NA

CDR3aa: CASGGGSYEQYF
CDR3nt: TGTGCCAGTGGCGGCGGTTCCTACGAGCAGTACTTC
j_gene: TRBJ2-7
v_gene: TRBV28
abundance: NA
len: 12
d_gene: NA

CDR3aa: CASSQVLAGAPRVNEQFF
CDR3nt: TGCGCCAGCAGCCAAGTACTGGCGGGAGCCCCCCGGGTCAATGAGCAGTTCTTC
j_gene: TRBJ2-1
v_gene: TRBV4-1
abundance: once
len: 18
d_gene: TRBD2

CDR3aa: CASSNDPRQYHSGANVLTF
CDR3nt: TGTGCCAGCAGCAACGACCCAAGACAGTACCACTCTGGGGCCAACGTCCTGACTTTC
j_gene: TRBJ2-6
v_gene: TRBV21-1
abundance: NA
len: 19
d_gene: NA

CDR3aa: CAWGEALNTEAFF
CDR3nt: TGTGCCTGGGGGGAGGCCCTGAACACTGAAGCTTTCTTT
j_gene: TRBJ1-1
v_gene: TRBV30
abundance: once
len: 13
d_gene: NA

CDR3aa: CASSLAGTGDSYNEQFF
CDR3nt: TGTGCCAGCAGCTTGGCTGGGACAGGGGATTCCTACAATGAGCAGTTCTTC
j_gene: TRBJ2-1
v_gene: TRBV5-5
abundance: once
len: 17
d_gene: TRBD1

CDR3aa: CASGLISRDEQYF
CDR3nt: TGTGCTAGTGGTTTGATTTCTAGAGACGAGCAGTACTTC
j_gene: TRBJ2-7
v_gene: TRBV12-5
abundance: NA
len: 13
d_gene: NA

CDR3aa: CAWQREPLDGETQYF
CDR3nt: TGTGCCTGGCAACGGGAGCCCCTGGACGGAGAGACCCAGTACTTC
j_gene: TRBJ2-5
v_gene: TRBV30
abundance: NA
len: 15
d_gene: NA

CDR3aa: CASSLSAGRTTEAFF
CDR3nt: TGCGCCAGCAGCTTGTCGGCAGGGCGGACCACTGAAGCTTTCTTT
j_gene: TRBJ1-1
v_gene: TRBV5-1
abundance: NA
len: 15
d_gene: NA

CDR3aa: CASSLADSSGNTIYF
CDR3nt: TGCGCCAGCAGCTTGGCCGACAGCTCTGGAAACACCATATATTTT
j_gene: TRBJ1-3
v_gene: TRBV5-1
abundance: NA
len: 15
d_gene: NA

CDR3aa: CASSESRDRPTEAFF
CDR3nt: TGTGCCAGCAGTGAAAGTCGCGACAGGCCCACTGAAGCTTTCTTT
j_gene: TRBJ1-1
v_gene: TRBV2
abundance: once
len: 15
d_gene: NA

CDR3aa: CASSPDSIFNQPQHF
CDR3nt: TGCGCCAGCAGCCCGGACAGTATTTTTAACCAGCCCCAGCATTTT
j_gene: TRBJ1-5
v_gene: TRBV5-1
abundance: NA
len: 15
d_gene: NA

CDR3aa: CAISLTGTLNTEAFF
CDR3nt: TGTGCCATCAGCCTGACAGGGACCTTGAACACTGAAGCTTTCTTT
j_gene: TRBJ1-1
v_gene: TRBV10-3
abundance: NA
len: 15
d_gene: TRBD1

CDR3aa: CASSLGGRVTDTQYF
CDR3nt: TGTGCCAGCAGCTTGGGAGGGAGAGTCACAGATACGCAGTATTTT
j_gene: TRBJ2-3
v_gene: TRBV11-3
abundance: NA
len: 15
d_gene: TRBD2

CDR3aa: CATSRDRGSGELFF
CDR3nt: TGTGCCACCAGCAGAGACCGGGGGTCCGGGGAGCTGTTTTTT
j_gene: TRBJ2-2
v_gene: TRBV15
abundance: medium-sized
len: 14
d_gene: NA

CDR3aa: CASSFQQGPTYEQYF
CDR3nt: TGTGCCAGCAGTTTCCAGCAGGGGCCTACCTACGAGCAGTACTTC
j_gene: TRBJ2-7
v_gene: TRBV2
abundance: NA
len: 15
d_gene: NA

CDR3aa: CASSRLGTGALEAFF
CDR3nt: TGCGCCAGCAGTCGACTCGGGACAGGGGCCCTTGAAGCTTTCTTT
j_gene: TRBJ1-1
v_gene: TRBV5-1
abundance: few
len: 15
d_gene: TRBD1

CDR3aa: CASKGGRGLNTEAFF
CDR3nt: TGTGCCAGTAAAGGGGGCCGGGGGTTAAACACTGAAGCTTTCTTT
j_gene: TRBJ1-1
v_gene: TRBV19
abundance: NA
len: 15
d_gene: TRBD1

CDR3aa: CASSLYGGNQPQHF
CDR3nt: TGTGCCAGCAGTTTATACGGAGGCAATCAGCCCCAGCATTTT
j_gene: TRBJ1-5
v_gene: TRBV28
abundance: NA
len: 14
d_gene: NA

CDR3aa: CASSLTQETQYF
CDR3nt: TGCGCCAGCAGCCTGACACAAGAGACCCAGTACTTC
j_gene: TRBJ2-5
v_gene: TRBV5-1
abundance: NA
len: 12
d_gene: NA

CDR3aa: CASSPPQGYGNTIYF
CDR3nt: TGCGCCAGCAGCCCCCCGCAGGGCTACGGAAACACCATATATTTT
j_gene: TRBJ1-3
v_gene: TRBV4-1
abundance: few
len: 15
d_gene: NA

CDR3aa: CASSLDWTGTETQYF
CDR3nt: TGTGCCAGCAGCCTTGATTGGACAGGGACAGAGACCCAGTACTTC
j_gene: TRBJ2-5
v_gene: TRBV5-6
abundance: NA
len: 15
d_gene: TRBD1

CDR3aa: CASSDSPGAGYEQYF
CDR3nt: TGTGCCAGCAGTGACTCCCCAGGGGCTGGCTACGAGCAGTACTTC
j_gene: TRBJ2-7
v_gene: TRBV6-4
abundance: NA
len: 15
d_gene: NA

CDR3aa: CAWTRSAGIGEQYF
CDR3nt: TGTGCCTGGACCCGTTCTGCGGGGATAGGCGAGCAGTACTTC
j_gene: TRBJ2-7
v_gene: TRBV30
abundance: NA
len: 14
d_gene: NA

CDR3aa: CASSGLDRGYGYTF
CDR3nt: TGTGCCAGCAGTGGACTCGACAGGGGATACGGCTACACCTTC
j_gene: TRBJ1-2
v_gene: TRBV25-1
abundance: NA
len: 14
d_gene: TRBD1

CDR3aa: CASSVATGQFVYEQYF
CDR3nt: TGTGCCAGCAGTGTTGCCACGGGACAGTTCGTCTACGAGCAGTACTTC
j_gene: TRBJ2-7
v_gene: TRBV6-1
abundance: NA
len: 16
d_gene: TRBD1

CDR3aa: CAVRDNTGELFF
CDR3nt: TGTGCAGTACGGGATAACACCGGGGAGCTGTTTTTT
j_gene: TRBJ2-2
v_gene: TRBV6-5
abundance: NA
len: 12
d_gene: NA

CDR3aa: CASSFLARTSGSNYEQYF
CDR3nt: TGCGCCAGCAGCTTCTTGGCCCGGACTAGCGGGAGCAACTACGAGCAGTACTTC
j_gene: TRBJ2-7
v_gene: TRBV5-1
abundance: once
len: 18
d_gene: TRBD2

CDR3aa: CASSLSGVGGYTF
CDR3nt: TGTGCCAGCAGTTTATCAGGGGTGGGTGGCTACACCTTC
j_gene: TRBJ1-2
v_gene: TRBV28
abundance: NA
len: 13
d_gene: NA

CDR3aa: CASSLRLAGVIGDTQYF
CDR3nt: TGTGCCAGCAGCTTGAGACTAGCGGGAGTGATAGGTGATACGCAGTATTTT
j_gene: TRBJ2-3
v_gene: TRBV5-4
abundance: NA
len: 17
d_gene: TRBD2

CDR3aa: CASSQAASGALYEQYF
CDR3nt: TGTGCCAGCAGCCAAGCGGCTAGCGGAGCCCTATACGAGCAGTACTTC
j_gene: TRBJ2-7
v_gene: TRBV4-2
abundance: NA
len: 16
d_gene: TRBD2